The 3 T cell receptor beta chains below all came from one sample that was sequenced in a study of post-analysis software for immune sequencing data. Unique molecular identifiers were present in the TCR beta cDNA libraries. TCRdb reprocessed the PCR reads via MiXCR and lists one record per CDR3 protein. The table has 600,000 to 700,000 distinct CDR3 sequences, approximately 60% seen once; the top ten hold roughly 10%. Which antigens these TCRs recognize remains unknown. Overall study results and limits: There were five or six TRBV segments more frequent in patients than controls, and TRBV5-6, TRBV5-1 and TRBV20-1 were among them.

Material for sequencing was blood. The receptors were sampled from a girl aged 2 to 10 with multiple sclerosis.

The genes are TRBV20-1 and TRBJ2-5, with TRBD2 matching over 9 bases. Germline V gives CDR1 DFQATT, CDR2 SNEGSKA (reference sequence). The length of the CDR3 is 13 residues. Germline trimming cut 8 bases from V and 1 base from J; bases unmatched to any gene: 5. CDR3 amino acids: CSSPSGAQETQYF. CDR3 nucleotides: TGCAGTAGCCCTAGCGGGGCCCAAGAGACCCAGTACTTC.

The V gene is TRBV12-3 or TRBV12-4, the J gene TRBJ2-7; 7 nucleotides agree with TRBD1. The CDR3 extends over 12 amino acids. Trimming removed 8 bases from V and 5 bases from J; junction bases left unmatched: 6. CDR3 coding DNA: TGTGCCAGCGGTCCGGGACAGAACGAGCAGTACTTC. Amino acid sequence: CASGPGQNEQYF.

V usage is TRBV7-9 and J usage is TRBJ1-2, with D tentatively TRBD1 (5 bases). The germline CDR1 and CDR2 sequences are SEHNR and FQNEAQ (reference sequence). Between the trimmed V and J ends, which lost 5 bases and 1 base, there was a span of 14 bases. The CDR3 has 15 residues. The CDR3 nucleotides are TGTGCCAGCAGCGTTAAAGGGGAGGTTAACTATGGCTACACCTTC. This gives the protein CASSVKGEVNYGYTF. Combining the CDR3 with reference TRBV7-9 and TRBJ1-2 gives the whole variable domain DTGVSQNPRHKITKRGQNVTFRCDPISEHNRLYWYRQTLGQGPEFLTYFQNEAQLEKSRLLSDRFSAERPKGSFSTLEIQRTEQGDSAMYLCASSVKGEVNYGYTFGSGTRLTVV.